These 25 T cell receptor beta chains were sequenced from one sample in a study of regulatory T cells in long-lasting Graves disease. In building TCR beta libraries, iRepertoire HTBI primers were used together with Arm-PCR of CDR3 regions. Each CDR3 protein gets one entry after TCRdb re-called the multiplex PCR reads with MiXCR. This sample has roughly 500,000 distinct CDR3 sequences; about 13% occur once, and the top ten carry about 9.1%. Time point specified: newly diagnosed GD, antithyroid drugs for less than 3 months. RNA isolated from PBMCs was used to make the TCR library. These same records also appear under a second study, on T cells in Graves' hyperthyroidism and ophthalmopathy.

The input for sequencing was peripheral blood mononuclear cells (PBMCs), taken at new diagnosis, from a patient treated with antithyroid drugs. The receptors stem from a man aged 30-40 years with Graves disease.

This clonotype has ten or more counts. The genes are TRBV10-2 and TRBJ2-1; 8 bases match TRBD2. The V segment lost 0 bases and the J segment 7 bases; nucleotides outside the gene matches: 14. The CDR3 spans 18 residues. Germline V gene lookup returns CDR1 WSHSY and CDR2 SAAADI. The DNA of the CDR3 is TGCGCCAGCAGTGAGTCAGGCGGGAGGTTATACAGCAAGAATGAGCAGTTCTTC. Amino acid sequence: CASSESGGRLYSKNEQFF.

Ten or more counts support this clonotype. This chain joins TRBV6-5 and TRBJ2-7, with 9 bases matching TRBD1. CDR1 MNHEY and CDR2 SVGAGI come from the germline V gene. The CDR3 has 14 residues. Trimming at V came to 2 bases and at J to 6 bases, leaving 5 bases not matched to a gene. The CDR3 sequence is CASSYGTGFLEQYF. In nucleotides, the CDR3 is TGTGCCAGCAGTTACGGGACAGGGTTTCTCGAGCAGTACTTC.

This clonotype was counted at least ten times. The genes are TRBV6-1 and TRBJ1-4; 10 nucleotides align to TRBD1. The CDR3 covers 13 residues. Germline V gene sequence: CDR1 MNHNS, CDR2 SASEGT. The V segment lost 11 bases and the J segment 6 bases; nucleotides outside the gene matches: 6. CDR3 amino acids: CAVPGQGYEKLFF. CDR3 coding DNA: TGTGCCGTTCCGGGACAGGGGTATGAAAAACTGTTTTTT.

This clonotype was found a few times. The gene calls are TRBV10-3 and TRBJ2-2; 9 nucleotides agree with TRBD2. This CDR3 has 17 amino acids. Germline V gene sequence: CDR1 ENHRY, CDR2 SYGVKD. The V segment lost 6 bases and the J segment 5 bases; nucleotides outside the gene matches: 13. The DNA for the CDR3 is TGTGCCATCAGGGGGCTCCTAGCGGGACGGGGGACCGGGGAGCTGTTTTTT. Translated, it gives CAIRGLLAGRGTGELFF.

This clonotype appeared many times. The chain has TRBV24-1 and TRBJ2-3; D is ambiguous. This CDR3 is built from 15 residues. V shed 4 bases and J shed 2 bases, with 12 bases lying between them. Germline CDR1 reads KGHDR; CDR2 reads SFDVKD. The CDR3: CATSDPAYSTDTQYF. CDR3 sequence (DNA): TGTGCCACCAGTGACCCTGCCTATTCCACAGATACGCAGTATTTT.

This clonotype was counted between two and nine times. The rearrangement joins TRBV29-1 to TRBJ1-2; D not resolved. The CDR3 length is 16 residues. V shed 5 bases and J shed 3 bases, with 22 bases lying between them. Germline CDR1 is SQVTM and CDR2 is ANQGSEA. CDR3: CSVTSGNPVGDYGYTF. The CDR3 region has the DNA TGCAGCGTTACCTCCGGGAACCCCGTCGGGGACTATGGCTACACCTTC.

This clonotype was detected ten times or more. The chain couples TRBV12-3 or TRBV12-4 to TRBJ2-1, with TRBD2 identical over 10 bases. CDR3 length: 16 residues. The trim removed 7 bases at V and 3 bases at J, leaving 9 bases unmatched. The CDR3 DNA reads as TGTGCCAGCATATGGTCTAGCGGGAGACTCTACAATGAGCAGTTCTTC. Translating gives CASIWSSGRLYNEQFF.

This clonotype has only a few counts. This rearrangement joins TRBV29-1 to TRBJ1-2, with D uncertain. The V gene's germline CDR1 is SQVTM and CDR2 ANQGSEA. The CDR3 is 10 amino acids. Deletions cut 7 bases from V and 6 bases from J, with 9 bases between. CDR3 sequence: CSGLQDGYTF. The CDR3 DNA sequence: TGCAGCGGGCTACAAGATGGCTACACCTTC. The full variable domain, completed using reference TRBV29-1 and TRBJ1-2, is SAVISQKPSRDICQRGTSLTIQCQVDSQVTMMFWYRQQPGQSLTLIATANQGSEATYESGFVIDKFPISRPNLTFSTLTVSNMSPEDSSIYLCSGLQDGYTFGSGTRLTVV.

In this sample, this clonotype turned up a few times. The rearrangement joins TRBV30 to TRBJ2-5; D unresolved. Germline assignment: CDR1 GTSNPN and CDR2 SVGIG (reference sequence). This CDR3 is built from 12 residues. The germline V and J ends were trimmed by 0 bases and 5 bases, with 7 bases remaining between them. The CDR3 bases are TGTGCCTGGAGTGTATCGGACGAGACCCAGTACTTC. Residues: CAWSVSDETQYF.

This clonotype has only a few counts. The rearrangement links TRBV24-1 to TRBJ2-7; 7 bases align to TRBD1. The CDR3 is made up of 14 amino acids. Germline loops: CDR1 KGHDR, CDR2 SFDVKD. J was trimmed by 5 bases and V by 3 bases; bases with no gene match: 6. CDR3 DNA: TGTGCCACCAGTGATACCTCAGACAGGGACGAGCAGTACTTC. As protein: CATSDTSDRDEQYF.

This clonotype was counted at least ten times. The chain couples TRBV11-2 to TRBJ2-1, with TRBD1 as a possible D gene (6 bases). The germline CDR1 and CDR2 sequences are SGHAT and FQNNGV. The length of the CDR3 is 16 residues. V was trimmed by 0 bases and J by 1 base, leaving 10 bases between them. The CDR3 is CASSLEWQGSYNEQFF. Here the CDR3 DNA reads TGTGCCAGCAGCTTAGAGTGGCAGGGGTCCTACAATGAGCAGTTCTTC. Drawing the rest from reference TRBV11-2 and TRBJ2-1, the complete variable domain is EAGVAQSPRYKIIEKRQSVAFWCNPISGHATLYWYQQILGQGPKLLIQFQNNGVVDDSQLPKDRFSAERLKGVDSTLKIQPAKLEDSAVYLCASSLEWQGSYNEQFFGPGTRLTVL.

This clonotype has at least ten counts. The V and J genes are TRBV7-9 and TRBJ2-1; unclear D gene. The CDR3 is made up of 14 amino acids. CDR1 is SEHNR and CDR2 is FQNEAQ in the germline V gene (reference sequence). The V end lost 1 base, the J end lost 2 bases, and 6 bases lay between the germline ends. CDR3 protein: CASSLGSAYNEQFF. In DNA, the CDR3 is TGTGCCAGCAGCTTAGGGAGCGCCTACAATGAGCAGTTCTTC.

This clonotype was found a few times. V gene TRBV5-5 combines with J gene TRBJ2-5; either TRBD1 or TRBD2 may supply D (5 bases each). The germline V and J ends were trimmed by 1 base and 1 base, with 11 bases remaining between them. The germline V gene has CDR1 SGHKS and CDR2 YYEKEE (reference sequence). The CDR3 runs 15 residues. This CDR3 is CASSLLGPPQETQYF. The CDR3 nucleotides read TGTGCCAGCAGCTTGCTGGGACCGCCCCAAGAGACCCAGTACTTC.

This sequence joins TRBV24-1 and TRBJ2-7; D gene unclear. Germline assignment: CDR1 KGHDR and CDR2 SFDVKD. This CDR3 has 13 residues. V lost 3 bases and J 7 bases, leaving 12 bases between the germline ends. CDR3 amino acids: CATSDPDTVEQYF. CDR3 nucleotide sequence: TGTGCCACCAGTGATCCAGACACTGTGGAGCAGTACTTC.

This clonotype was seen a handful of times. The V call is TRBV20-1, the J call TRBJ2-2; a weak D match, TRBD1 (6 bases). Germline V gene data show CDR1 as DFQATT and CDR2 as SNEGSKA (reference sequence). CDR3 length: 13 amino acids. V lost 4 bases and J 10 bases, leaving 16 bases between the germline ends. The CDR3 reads CSATRDTSAELFF. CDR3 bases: TGCAGTGCTACCCGGGACACGTCGGCGGAGCTGTTTTTT.

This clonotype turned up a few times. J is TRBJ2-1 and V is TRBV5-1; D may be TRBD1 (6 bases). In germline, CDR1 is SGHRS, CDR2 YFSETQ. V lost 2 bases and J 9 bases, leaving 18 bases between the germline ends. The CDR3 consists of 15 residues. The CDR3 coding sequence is TGCGCCAGCAGCTTTACGAGCAGGGGTCGTGGTGAGCAGTTCTTC. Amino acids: CASSFTSRGRGEQFF. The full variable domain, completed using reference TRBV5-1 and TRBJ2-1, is KAGVTQTPRYLIKTRGQQVTLSCSPISGHRSVSWYQQTPGQGLQFLFEYFSETQRNKGNFPGRFSGRQFSNSRSEMNVSTLELGDSALYLCASSFTSRGRGEQFFGPGTRLTVL.

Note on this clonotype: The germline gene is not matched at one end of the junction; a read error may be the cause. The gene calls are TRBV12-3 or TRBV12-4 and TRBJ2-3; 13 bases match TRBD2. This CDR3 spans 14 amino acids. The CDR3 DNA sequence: TGTGCCAGCAGCTCCGGGACTAGCGGGAAGGAGTCCCATTTT. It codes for CASSSGTSGKESHF.

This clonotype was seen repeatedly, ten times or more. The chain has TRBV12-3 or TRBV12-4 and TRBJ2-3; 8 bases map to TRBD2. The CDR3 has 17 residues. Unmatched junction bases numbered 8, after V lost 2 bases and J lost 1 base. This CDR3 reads CASSLSEIAGRTDTQYF. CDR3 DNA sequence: TGTGCCAGCAGTTTAAGTGAGATAGCGGGACGCACAGATACGCAGTATTTT.

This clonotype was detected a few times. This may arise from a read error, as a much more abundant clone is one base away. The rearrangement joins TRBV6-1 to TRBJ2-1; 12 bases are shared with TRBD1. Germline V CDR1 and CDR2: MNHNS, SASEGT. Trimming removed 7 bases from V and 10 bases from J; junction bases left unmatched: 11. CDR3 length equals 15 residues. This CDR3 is CASILSGQGAYEQFF. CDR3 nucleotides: TGTGCCAGCATCCTTTCGGGACAGGGGGCCTACGAGCAGTTCTTC.

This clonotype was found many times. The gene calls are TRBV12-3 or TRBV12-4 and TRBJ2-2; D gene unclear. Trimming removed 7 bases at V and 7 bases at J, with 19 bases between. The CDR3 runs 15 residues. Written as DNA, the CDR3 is TGTGCCAGCACCTTCCGTCGTACCCAACTCGGGGAGCTGTTTTTT. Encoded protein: CASTFRRTQLGELFF.

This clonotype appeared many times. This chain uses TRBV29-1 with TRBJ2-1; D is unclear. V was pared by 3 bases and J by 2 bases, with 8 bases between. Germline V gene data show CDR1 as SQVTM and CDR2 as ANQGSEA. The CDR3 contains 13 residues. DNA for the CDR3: TGCAGCGTTGATGAGTTTCCCTACAATGAGCAGTTCTTC. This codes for CSVDEFPYNEQFF.

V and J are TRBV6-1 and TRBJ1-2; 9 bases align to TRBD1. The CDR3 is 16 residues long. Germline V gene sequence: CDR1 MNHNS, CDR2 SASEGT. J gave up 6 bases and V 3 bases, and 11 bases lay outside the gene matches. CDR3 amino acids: CASSESIGTGSNGYTF. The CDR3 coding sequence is TGTGCCAGCAGTGAGTCGATCGGGACAGGGTCTAATGGCTACACCTTC.

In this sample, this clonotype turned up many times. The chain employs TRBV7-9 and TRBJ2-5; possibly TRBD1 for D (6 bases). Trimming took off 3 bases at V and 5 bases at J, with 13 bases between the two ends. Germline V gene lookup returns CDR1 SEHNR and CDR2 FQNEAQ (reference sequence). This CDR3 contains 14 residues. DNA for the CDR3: TGTGCCAGCAGCTTTGGGGGCAGGGGCGAGACCCAGTACTTC. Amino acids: CASSFGGRGETQYF.

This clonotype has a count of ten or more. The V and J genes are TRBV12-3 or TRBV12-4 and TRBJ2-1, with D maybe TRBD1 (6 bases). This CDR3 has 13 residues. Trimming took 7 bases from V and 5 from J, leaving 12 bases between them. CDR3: CASNSPGDNEQFF. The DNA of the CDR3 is TGTGCCAGCAATTCTCCAGGGGACAATGAGCAGTTCTTC.

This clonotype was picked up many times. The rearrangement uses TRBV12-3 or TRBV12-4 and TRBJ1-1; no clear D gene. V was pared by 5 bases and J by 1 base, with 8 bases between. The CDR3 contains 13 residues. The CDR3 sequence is CASSMDWNTEAFF. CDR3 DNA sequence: TGTGCCAGCAGTATGGACTGGAACACTGAAGCTTTCTTT.